The 20 T cell receptor beta chains below were found in one sample sequenced in a study of T cell responses to AZD1222 COVID-19 vaccine. Method: immunoSEQ multiplex PCR; TCRdb's copy keeps in-frame clones and lacks some. The sample has under 150,000 clones, approximately 91% seen once. The sample was peripheral blood, taken 28 days after the second AZD1222 dose. These receptors all come from an adult who received the AZD1222 COVID-19 vaccine.

The J gene is TRBJ2-7, the V gene TRBV5-1; D not certain. The V end was cut by 4 bases, the J end by 3 bases, with 5 bases between. The CDR3 sequence is 11 residues long. Germline CDR1 reads SGHRS; CDR2 reads YFSETQ. The CDR3: CASSRNYEQYF. CDR3 DNA: TGCGCCAGCAGCCGGAACTACGAGCAGTACTTC.

V is TRBV11-2 and J is TRBJ2-1; 10 bases fit TRBD2. CDR1 is SGHAT and CDR2 is FQNNGV in the germline V gene. The CDR3 has 15 residues. V gave up 5 bases and J gave up 4 bases; unmatched junction bases: 5. CDR3 coding DNA: TGTGCCAGCAGCAAATTAGCGGGAGGATACAATGAGCAGTTCTTC. It yields the protein CASSKLAGGYNEQFF.

The chain recombines TRBV18 with TRBJ2-1, with 8 bases aligning to TRBD2. This CDR3 is built from 15 residues. V shed 0 bases, J shed 9 bases, and the junction held 7 bases outside the gene matches. The germline gives CDR1 KGHSH, CDR2 LQKENI. The DNA of the CDR3 is TGTGCCAGCTCACCACCGGGACTAGGGACCAGTGAGCAGTTCTTC. This codes for CASSPPGLGTSEQFF. The full variable domain, its missing parts supplied by reference TRBV18 and TRBJ2-1, is NAGVMQNPRHLVRRRGQEARLRCSPMKGHSHVYWYRQLPEEGLKFMVYLQKENIIDESGMPKERFSAEFPKEGPSILRIQQVVRGDSAAYFCASSPPGLGTSEQFFGPGTRLTVL.

This clone has only one observation. The chain uses TRBV2 and TRBJ2-7; D is possibly TRBD2 (5 bases). The V and J ends lost 10 bases and 2 bases respectively, with 18 bases between them. Looked up from germline, CDR1 is SNHLY and CDR2 is FYNNEI. This CDR3 is 14 amino acids long. The CDR3 nucleotides are TGTGCCACCGTGGGAGAAAAAAGAACCTACGAGCAGTACTTC. Translating gives CATVGEKRTYEQYF.

The chain couples TRBV18 to TRBJ1-2; unclear D gene. From germline, CDR1 is KGHSH and CDR2 LQKENI. CDR3 length equals 16 residues. V was pared by 6 bases and J by 1 base, with 18 bases between. CDR3 nucleotide sequence: TGTGCCAGCTCTCCCTCGGACGGTCGAAGTAACTATGGCTACACCTTC. Translating it yields CASSPSDGRSNYGYTF.

The chain recombines TRBV29-1 with TRBJ2-1; the D is unclear. The CDR3 is 12 amino acids. Germline CDR1 and CDR2: SQVTM and ANQGSEA. Trimming took off 7 bases at V and 0 bases at J, with 7 bases between the two ends. In DNA form, the CDR3 reads TGCAGCGGGCAGAGCTCCTACAATGAGCAGTTCTTC. It specifies CSGQSSYNEQFF.

The chain employs TRBV3-1 (or the pseudogene TRBV3-2) and TRBJ2-1; 9 nucleotides align to TRBD2. Germline values: CDR1 LGHDT, CDR2 YNNKEL (reference sequence). Trimming took 3 bases from V and 8 from J; bases not matched to a gene: 11. There are 16 residues in the CDR3. CDR3 DNA sequence: TGTGCCAGCAGCCAGTGGGGGAGCGGGGGGAGAGATGAGCAGTTCTTC. This gives the protein CASSQWGSGGRDEQFF.

This chain uses TRBV4-2 with TRBJ1-5; TRBD1 matches at 8 bases. J lost 4 bases, V lost 1 base, and 3 bases had no gene match. Germline V lookup: CDR1 LGHNA, CDR2 YNFKEQ. This CDR3 has 15 amino acids. The CDR3 bases are TGTGCCAGCAGCCAAGGGCAGGGGGCAAATCAGCCCCAGCATTTT. Its protein is CASSQGQGANQPQHF.

This chain links TRBV12-5 with TRBJ1-2; 8 bases are a match to TRBD1. Germline lookup yields CDR1 LGHNT and CDR2 FRNRAP. With 5 bases clipped from V and 8 bases from J, the junction kept 7 bases outside the gene matches. The CDR3 has 13 amino acids. As DNA, the CDR3 is TGTGCTAGTGGTGTCCAGGGGGCGCGGGGCTACACCTTC. Its translation: CASGVQGARGYTF.

The chain joins TRBV7-9 to TRBJ1-2, with D tentatively TRBD1 (6 bases). The CDR3 is made up of 14 amino acids. V shed 5 bases and J shed 6 bases, with 16 bases lying between them. Germline V gene lookup returns CDR1 SEHNR and CDR2 FQNEAQ (reference sequence). The CDR3, as DNA: TGTGCCAGCAGCCGGGACATCGCTAAGGATGGCTACACCTTC. Protein sequence: CASSRDIAKDGYTF.

This chain links TRBV15 with TRBJ1-1; unclear D gene. The V gene's germline CDR1 is LNHNV and CDR2 YYDKDF (reference sequence). Trimming pared 0 bases from V and 7 bases from J, leaving 9 bases between. The CDR3 consists of 13 residues. CDR3 sequence reads: CATSRDPHSEAFF. CDR3 DNA: TGTGCCACCAGCAGAGACCCCCATAGTGAAGCTTTCTTT.

The rearrangement links TRBV5-6 to TRBJ1-1; no clear D gene. V lost 4 bases, J lost 4 bases, and 11 bases lay in between. CDR1 and CDR2 from the germline V gene are SGHDT and YYEEEE. The CDR3 runs to 13 residues. The CDR3 here is CASSPRSVTEAFF. Written as DNA, the CDR3 is TGTGCCAGCAGCCCCCGGAGTGTCACTGAAGCTTTCTTT.

The CDR3 DNA reads as TGTGCCAGTAGTAACAGAGCCTACGAGCAGTACTTC. Translating it yields CASSNRAYEQYF. The chain employs TRBV19 and TRBJ2-7, with unresolved D. V dropped 4 bases and J dropped 2 bases, with 6 bases sitting between them. The germline gives CDR1 LNHDA, CDR2 SQIVND (reference sequence). The CDR3 runs 12 residues.

This chain links TRBV24-1 with TRBJ1-5; D uncertain. CDR1 KGHDR and CDR2 SFDVKD come from the germline V gene. Trimming shortened V by 5 bases and J by 1 base, and 8 bases separated the two germline ends. The CDR3 runs to 14 residues. This CDR3 reads CATSAPGSNQPQHF. In nucleotides, the CDR3 is TGTGCCACCAGTGCTCCTGGGAGCAATCAGCCCCAGCATTTT.

This chain joins TRBV10-3 and TRBJ1-3; D not certain. The V end lost 8 bases, the J end lost 0 bases, and 5 bases lay between the germline ends. CDR3 size: 12 residues. From germline, CDR1 is ENHRY and CDR2 SYGVKD. CDR3 in amino acids: CAIADSGNTIYF. CDR3 nucleotides: TGTGCCATCGCGGACTCTGGAAACACCATATATTTT.

V usage is TRBV2 and J usage is TRBJ1-2; 7 nucleotides line up with TRBD1. J was trimmed by 2 bases and V by 5 bases; bases with no gene match: 5. Per germline, CDR1 SNHLY and CDR2 FYNNEI. The CDR3 extends over 14 amino acids. Written as DNA, the CDR3 is TGTGCCAGCAGTCCGGGACAGAGAAACTATGGCTACACCTTC. Its translation: CASSPGQRNYGYTF.

V is TRBV6-5 and J is TRBJ1-1; the D gene is possibly TRBD1 (5 bases). This CDR3 contains 14 residues. CDR1 MNHEY and CDR2 SVGAGI come from the germline V gene. Trimming removed 1 base at V and 4 bases at J, with 10 bases between. CDR3 in amino acids: CASSYWGDGTEAFF. CDR3 sequence (DNA): TGTGCCAGCAGTTACTGGGGGGACGGCACTGAAGCTTTCTTT.

This chain connects TRBV5-1 to TRBJ2-1, with TRBD2 matching 7 bases. Germline CDR1 SGHRS, CDR2 YFSETQ. The J segment lost 6 bases and the V segment lost 0 bases, leaving 6 bases of the junction unmatched. The CDR3 is made up of 15 amino acids. CDR3 sequence: CASSLGRTSSNEQFF. CDR3 DNA: TGCGCCAGCAGCTTGGGACGGACTAGTTCCAATGAGCAGTTCTTC. Filled out from reference TRBV5-1 and TRBJ2-1, the complete variable domain reads KAGVTQTPRYLIKTRGQQVTLSCSPISGHRSVSWYQQTPGQGLQFLFEYFSETQRNKGNFPGRFSGRQFSNSRSEMNVSTLELGDSALYLCASSLGRTSSNEQFFGPGTRLTVL.

The V gene is TRBV18, the J gene TRBJ2-7, with D hard to call. The CDR3 covers 12 residues. CDR1 and CDR2 from the germline V gene are KGHSH and LQKENI. Trimming pared 6 bases from V and 3 bases from J, leaving 9 bases between. The DNA for the CDR3 is TGTGCCAGCTCCCCGGAGATCTACGAGCAGTACTTC. Translated, it gives CASSPEIYEQYF.

This CDR3 reads CASSGIRQGWANYGYTF. The CDR3 region has the DNA TGTGCCAGCAGCGGAATTCGACAGGGCTGGGCTAACTATGGCTACACCTTC. This sequence joins TRBV9 and TRBJ1-2; 7 bases match TRBD1. Trimming at V came to 3 bases and at J to 0 bases, leaving 11 bases not matched to a gene. This CDR3 has 17 amino acids. Germline-derived CDR1 and CDR2 are SGDLS and YYNGEE.